Following are 10 T cell receptor beta chains from one sample sequenced in a study of T cells after posttransplantation cyclophosphamide (dated by TCRdb to the mid-2010s). The protocol used for the library was the immunoSEQ multiplex PCR assay. TCRdb provides this immuneACCESS table in a form limited to in-frame rearrangements. Some clones are lacking; in checked studies, under half of them reflect an unresolved V gene, and why the rest are absent is not known. This sample lists roughly 23,000 clones; over 95% were detected once. The top ten clones comprise around 0.13% of the sample. To count as naive, T cells had to be viable CD3+CD4+ or CD3+CD8+ cells with a CCR7+CD45RA+CD45RO-CD95-CD27+CD28+ profile. Specimen: naive CD4+ T cells sorted from PBMCs. These receptors all stem from a man in his fifties or sixties in good health, CMV-negative, and a related stem cell transplant donor.

The chain joins TRBV12-5 to TRBJ2-2, with a possible D match to TRBD2 (6 bases). V was shortened by 5 bases and J by 15 bases, with 25 bases between the two germline ends. Germline lookup yields CDR1 LGHNT and CDR2 FRNRAP. This CDR3 region has 15 residues. The CDR3 DNA reads as TGTGCTAGTGGTATGCGGGGTAGCGGTCCTCCCAGGGTGTTTTTT. This translates into CASGMRGSGPPRVFF. Based on the CDR3 plus reference TRBV12-5 and TRBJ2-2, the full variable domain is DARVTQTPRHKVTEMGQEVTMRCQPILGHNTVFWYRQTMMQGLELLAYFRNRAPLDDSGMPKDRFSAEMPDATLATLKIQPSEPRDSAVYFCASGMRGSGPPRVFFGEGSRLTVL.

J is TRBJ1-1 and V is TRBV7-9; no definite D call. V dropped 5 bases and J dropped 6 bases, with 4 bases sitting between them. There are 10 residues in the CDR3. Germline V gene lookup returns CDR1 SEHNR and CDR2 FQNEAQ (reference sequence). This chain's CDR3 is CASSPPEAFF. In nucleotides, the CDR3 is TGTGCCAGCAGCCCTCCTGAAGCTTTCTTT.

The chain employs TRBV2 and TRBJ2-1, with 11 nucleotides matching TRBD2. This CDR3 has 15 residues. Per germline, CDR1 SNHLY and CDR2 FYNNEI. Losses at the gene ends were 1 base for V and 10 bases for J; bases not matched to a gene: 6. CDR3 coding DNA: TGTGCCAGCAGTGAAGTTAGCGGGAGGGCCTCGGAGCAGTTCTTC. It codes for CASSEVSGRASEQFF.

The chain employs TRBV7-9 and TRBJ1-2, with D maybe TRBD1 (5 bases). The germline V and J ends were trimmed by 5 bases and 4 bases, with 17 bases remaining between them. The CDR3 has 15 amino acids. CDR1 SEHNR and CDR2 FQNEAQ come from the germline V gene (reference sequence). The CDR3 here is CASSRGSGRGYGYTF. As DNA, the CDR3 is TGTGCCAGCAGCCGGGGATCGGGGCGGGGCTATGGCTACACCTTC.

The chain is built from TRBV18 and TRBJ1-6; unclear D gene. Trimming took off 3 bases at V and 6 bases at J, with 12 bases between the two ends. The germline V gene encodes CDR1 KGHSH and CDR2 LQKENI. The CDR3 spans 15 residues. The CDR3 loop is CASSPTVASNSPLHF. The CDR3 DNA is TGTGCCAGCTCACCGACTGTTGCGTCTAATTCACCCCTCCACTTT.

The chain combines TRBV7-2 with TRBJ1-1; 8 bases agree with TRBD1. This CDR3 contains 12 residues. The ends lost 2 bases at V and 9 bases at J; junction bases unmatched: 2. Germline V gene data show CDR1 as SGHTA and CDR2 as FQGNSA. The CDR3 sequence is CASSLRQGQAFF. The CDR3 DNA sequence: TGTGCCAGCAGCTTACGACAGGGGCAAGCTTTCTTT.

This rearrangement joins TRBV18 to TRBJ1-1; 7 bases align to TRBD1. V shed 4 bases and J 7 bases; nucleotides not matched to a gene: 9. The CDR3 spans 14 residues. Germline-derived CDR1 and CDR2 are KGHSH and LQKENI. Written as DNA, the CDR3 is TGTGCCAGCTCACAACTTCCGACAGGGATTGAAGCTTTCTTT. It is translated as CASSQLPTGIEAFF.

The chain recombines TRBV19 with TRBJ1-5; tentative D call: TRBD1 (5 bases). Germline V gives CDR1 LNHDA, CDR2 SQIVND (reference sequence). The CDR3 has 14 residues. The ends were cut back, 5 bases at V and 7 bases at J, with 15 bases in the middle. The DNA of the CDR3 is TGTGCCAGTAGTTTCCGACAGTCGCTCCAGCCCCAGCATTTT. Its translation: CASSFRQSLQPQHF.

Remarks on this clone: One end of the junction varies from germline; a read error may be responsible. Distinct nucleotide sequences in the sample also encode this CDR3. The chain joins TRBV2 to TRBJ1-6, with TRBD1 matching 9 bases. This CDR3 has 15 residues. Germline V gene sequence: CDR1 SNHLY, CDR2 FYNNEI. The CDR3 sequence is CASEEDRGKDSPLHF. For the CDR3, the DNA is TGTGCCAGCGAGGAAGACAGGGGGAAGGATTCCCCCCTCCACTTT.

CDR3 in amino acids: CASSSRQGGTEAFF. The CDR3 DNA sequence: TGTGCCAGCAGCTCAAGACAGGGCGGCACTGAAGCTTTCTTT. V gene TRBV7-2 combines with J gene TRBJ1-1; TRBD1 matches 7 bases. Per the germline V gene, CDR1 is SGHTA and CDR2 is FQGNSA. Trimming at V came to 4 bases and at J to 4 bases, leaving 6 bases not matched to a gene. This CDR3 has 14 residues. Filled out from reference TRBV7-2 and TRBJ1-1, the complete variable domain reads GAGVSQSPSNKVTEKGKDVELRCDPISGHTALYWYRQSLGQGLEFLIYFQGNSAPDKSGLPSDRFSAERTGGSVSTLTIQRTQQEDSAVYLCASSSRQGGTEAFFGQGTRLTVV.